This T cell receptor beta chain was sequenced during a study of CD8+ T cells in alopecia areata. The sequencing template was cDNA reverse transcribed from extracted RNA. Profiling relied on immunoSEQ multiplex PCR, and the TCRdb table lists in-frame clones only, not all of them. Among some 170,000 clones, more than 60% were seen once, and the ten largest hold 1.7%. The V end was cut by 6 bases, the J end by 4 bases, with 13 bases between. Germline CDR1 reads SQVTM; CDR2 reads ANQGSEA. This CDR3 comprises 14 residues. The material was CD4+ T cells sorted from blood, obtained at week 0. The clonotype was recovered from a human donor with alopecia areata. The chain is built from TRBV29-1 and TRBJ2-6, with TRBD1 as a possible D gene (5 bases). The chain's CDR3 is CSVAQVSGANVLTF. In nucleotides, the CDR3 is TGCAGCGTGGCACAGGTCTCGGGGGCCAACGTCCTGACTTTC.